The clone carrying this T cell receptor beta chain was detected only a few times. Its antigen is as yet unknown. Germline CDR1 is MGHRA and CDR2 is YSYEKL. The CDR3 extends over 18 amino acids. V was pared by 3 bases and J by 3 bases, with 11 bases of the junction left unmatched. This sample was included in a study of shared clonotypes between healthy human individuals. Deep was the level used in running the assay. Per sorted-subset replicate PCR, input was 200 to 250 ng DNA, representing tens of thousands of T cell genomes. TCRdb's table, derived via immunoSEQ multiplex PCR, lists solely in-frame clones and lacks some. Here the sample spans 800,000 or so clones, about 97% being singletons. Findings and limits, study-wide: Genetic and exposure-history diversity was limited by the few donors. Clonotype sharing across several donors was observed for around 5% of naive CD4 clonotypes.

The naive CD8 population came from CD45RO-negative cells selected for CCR7, without terminally differentiated effector memory CD45RA+ cells. The chain has TRBV4-1 and TRBJ2-2; 9 nucleotides agree with TRBD1. The clonotype was recovered from a man aged 30 to 45 in good health. The specimen sequenced was naive CD8+ T cells sorted from blood. CDR3 DNA: TGCGCCAGCAGCCAGCACCACGGGACAGGGAGGTACACCGGGGAGCTGTTTTTT. It codes for CASSQHHGTGRYTGELFF.